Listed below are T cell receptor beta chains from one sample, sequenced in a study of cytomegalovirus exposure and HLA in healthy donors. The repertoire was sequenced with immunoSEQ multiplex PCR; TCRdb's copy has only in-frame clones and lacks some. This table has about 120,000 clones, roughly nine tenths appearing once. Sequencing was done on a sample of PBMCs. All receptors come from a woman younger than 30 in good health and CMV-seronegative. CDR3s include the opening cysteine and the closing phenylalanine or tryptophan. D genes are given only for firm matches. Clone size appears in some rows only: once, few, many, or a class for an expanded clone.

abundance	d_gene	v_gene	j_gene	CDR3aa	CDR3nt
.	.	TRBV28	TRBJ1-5	CASSPNYWAQHF	TGTGCCAGCAGTCCAAACTACTGGGCCCAGCATTTT
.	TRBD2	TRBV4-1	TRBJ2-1	CASSQGGLAGPSYNEQFF	TGCGCCAGCAGCCAAGGGGGACTAGCGGGCCCCTCCTACAATGAGCAGTTCTTC
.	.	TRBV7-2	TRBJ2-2	CASTRTGLSRELFF	TGTGCCAGTACCCGAACGGGTCTTTCCCGGGAGCTGTTTTTT
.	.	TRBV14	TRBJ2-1	CASSLGQGAGVEQFF	TGTGCCAGCAGCCTAGGCCAGGGGGCGGGGGTTGAGCAGTTCTTC
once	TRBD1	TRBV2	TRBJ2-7	CASRGQAYEQYF	TGTGCCAGCAGAGGACAGGCCTACGAGCAGTACTTC
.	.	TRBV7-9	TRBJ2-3	CASSLAQGGIGFVTQYF	TGTGCCAGCAGCTTAGCGCAGGGCGGGATAGGGTTCGTTACGCAGTATTTT
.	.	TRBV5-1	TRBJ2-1	CASGPFVGLNNEQFF	TGCGCCAGCGGCCCGTTTGTAGGACTAAACAATGAGCAGTTCTTC
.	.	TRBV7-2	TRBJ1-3	CASSPQNSGNTIYF	TGTGCCAGCAGCCCTCAGAACTCTGGAAACACCATATATTTT
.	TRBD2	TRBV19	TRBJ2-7	CASSKGGPRSHEQYF	TGTGCCAGTAGTAAGGGAGGGCCCCGTTCCCACGAGCAGTACTTC
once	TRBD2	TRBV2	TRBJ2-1	CASSEMGLVGQFF	TGTGCCAGCAGTGAGATGGGACTAGTTGGGCAGTTCTTC
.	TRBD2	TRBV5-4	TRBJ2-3	CASSLGLAGGSTDTQYF	TGTGCCAGCAGCTTGGGGCTAGCGGGAGGAAGCACAGATACGCAGTATTTT
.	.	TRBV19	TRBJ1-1	CASSIAQNTEAFF	TGTGCCAGTAGTATAGCCCAGAACACTGAAGCTTTCTTT
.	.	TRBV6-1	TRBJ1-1	CASTFDRFAEAFF	TGTGCCAGTACTTTCGACAGGTTCGCTGAAGCTTTCTTT
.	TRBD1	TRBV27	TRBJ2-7	CASSFTGGIGYEQYF	TGTGCCAGCAGTTTTACAGGGGGCATAGGCTACGAGCAGTACTTC
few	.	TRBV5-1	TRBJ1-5	CASTVGGNQPQHF	TGCGCCAGCACCGTGGGGGGAAATCAGCCCCAGCATTTT
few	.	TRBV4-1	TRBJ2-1	CASRSGNEQFF	TGCGCCAGCAGAAGCGGGAATGAGCAGTTCTTC
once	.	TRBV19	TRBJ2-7	CASSIDRGYTYEQYF	TGTGCCAGTAGTATAGACAGGGGCTATACCTACGAGCAGTACTTC
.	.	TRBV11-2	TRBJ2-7	CASSESGQIYEQYF	TGTGCCAGCAGCGAAAGCGGACAGATCTACGAGCAGTACTTC
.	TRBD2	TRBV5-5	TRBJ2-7	CASSSPRLAGEQYF	TGTGCCAGCAGCTCCCCTAGACTAGCGGGCGAGCAGTACTTC
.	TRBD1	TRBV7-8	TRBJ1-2	CASSFGRTGTYGYTF	TGTGCCAGCAGCTTTGGAAGGACAGGAACCTATGGCTACACCTTC
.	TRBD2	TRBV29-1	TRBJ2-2	CSVVLGEGTGELFF	TGCAGCGTTGTATTGGGGGAGGGCACCGGGGAGCTGTTTTTT
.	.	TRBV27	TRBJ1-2	CASSTTRGGYTF	TGTGCCAGCAGTACGACAAGGGGGGGCTACACCTTC
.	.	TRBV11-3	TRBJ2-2	CASSLNPGQNTGELFF	TGTGCCAGCAGCTTAAATCCGGGACAAAACACCGGGGAGCTGTTTTTT
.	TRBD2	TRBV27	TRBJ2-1	CASSRGLAGPNEQFF	TGTGCCAGCAGCCGGGGACTAGCGGGACCCAATGAGCAGTTCTTC
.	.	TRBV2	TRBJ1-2	CASNLGGYGYTF	TGTGCCAGCAACTTGGGAGGATATGGCTACACCTTC
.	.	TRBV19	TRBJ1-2	CASSPPRRRNYGYTF	TGTGCCAGTAGTCCCCCCCGCCGGAGGAACTATGGCTACACCTTC
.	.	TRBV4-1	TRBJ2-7	CASSQPYRGSYEQYF	TGCGCCAGCAGCCAACCATATCGGGGGTCCTACGAGCAGTACTTC
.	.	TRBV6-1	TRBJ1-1	CASSDSLYTEAFF	TGTGCCAGCAGTGATTCACTTTACACTGAAGCTTTCTTT